These T cell receptor beta chains were read from a single sample in a study of T cells in Graves' hyperthyroidism and ophthalmopathy. TCRdb analysed the multiplex PCR reads with MiXCR anew, one entry per CDR3 protein. The data hold 500,000 or so distinct CDR3 sequences, with more than 15% observed a single time. Sequencing input: blood. These TCRs come from a woman aged 18 to 35 with Graves' ophthalmopathy. Each CDR3 is given without its conserved first and last residue. The D gene is left open where the match is weak. Not all rows give a size; the values are once, few, many and, for expanded clones, a class.

clone size	V gene	D gene	J gene	CDR3 protein
few	TRBV12-3/TRBV12-4	TRBD1	TRBJ1-6	ASSADRGAPLH
NA	TRBV4-2	NA	TRBJ2-1	ASSQDPGEGGNEQF
many	TRBV10-3	NA	TRBJ1-1	AIGPAGTEAF
NA	TRBV15	NA	TRBJ1-5	STSRDGNNQPQH
NA	TRBV5-1	NA	TRBJ1-2	ASSLTGTRGYGYT
NA	TRBV12-3/TRBV12-4	NA	TRBJ1-2	ASSFTGGGDGYT
NA	TRBV18	TRBD1	TRBJ1-2	ASSPPSGQATYGYT
many	TRBV28	NA	TRBJ1-1	ASREDANTEAF
NA	TRBV9	TRBD2	TRBJ2-7	ASSVEASGSEQY
few	TRBV6-6	TRBD2	TRBJ2-1	ASSYALRRGAYNEQF
few	TRBV27	NA	TRBJ1-2	ASSFNRLYGYT
many	TRBV9	NA	TRBJ2-1	ASSVDSGTYNEQF
few	TRBV2	NA	TRBJ2-3	ASSDSPEGTDTQY
many	TRBV28	NA	TRBJ2-7	ASSSLLVLYEQY
many	TRBV30	NA	TRBJ2-7	AWKGTYEQY
many	TRBV7-9	NA	TRBJ1-4	ASSPPAAEKLF
many	TRBV11-3	NA	TRBJ2-1	ASSLGPSNEQF
many	TRBV28	NA	TRBJ2-1	ASSSVGRSGNEQF
few	TRBV9	NA	TRBJ1-6	ASSAEQGSPLH
NA	TRBV24-1	NA	TRBJ2-3	ATSDRDWDTQY
many	TRBV20-1	TRBD1	TRBJ2-3	SATTGGMQY
few	TRBV2	NA	TRBJ2-7	ASSEGSVGVNYEQY
few	TRBV7-9	NA	TRBJ1-2	ASSLKAGDGYT
NA	TRBV19	NA	TRBJ1-1	ASRVTGTANTEAF
NA	TRBV3-1	TRBD2	TRBJ2-1	ASSQDEGLALF
NA	TRBV7-2	NA	TRBJ2-2	ASRPTPGSAGGELF
many	TRBV6-1	NA	TRBJ2-1	ASREEGMNEQF
NA	TRBV6-2/TRBV6-3	NA	TRBJ2-2	ASNDPNTGELF
many	TRBV28	NA	TRBJ1-1	ASSEVGRVNTEAF
many	TRBV7-2	NA	TRBJ1-5	ASSSRDRGKPQH
many	TRBV6-2/TRBV6-3	TRBD1	TRBJ2-7	ASRKPTGVLYEQY
many	TRBV3-1	NA	TRBJ1-2	ASSQGINYGYT
few	TRBV9	NA	TRBJ1-4	ASSVGGARGEKLF
NA	TRBV28	NA	TRBJ2-3	ASSHGGAGTDTQY
few	TRBV19	TRBD2	TRBJ2-1	ASSLSGSMDEQF
few	TRBV10-3	NA	TRBJ1-1	AITGTPNTEAF
NA	TRBV25-1	NA	NA	ASSDPGILNNEQY
many	TRBV7-2	NA	TRBJ2-7	ASSLGTLGPYEQY
NA	TRBV12-3/TRBV12-4	TRBD1	TRBJ1-4	ASSLEDRSGVCEKLF
many	TRBV4-2	NA	TRBJ1-1	ASSQTENTEAF
NA	TRBV5-1	TRBD2	TRBJ2-3	ASSLTSGSGTDTQY
NA	TRBV19	NA	TRBJ1-1	ASSISGRGTEAF
many	TRBV2	TRBD1	TRBJ2-1	ASSAPGTGAYNEQF
many	TRBV11-2	TRBD2	TRBJ2-1	ASSFPKGASGSVSSYNEQF
NA	TRBV13	NA	TRBJ2-1	ASSQGHGPYNEQF
NA	TRBV18	NA	TRBJ1-1	ASSPIPGDRTEAF
few	TRBV7-9	TRBD1	TRBJ2-7	ASSPPGQEPDEQH
many	TRBV7-9	NA	TRBJ2-7	ASSLQGYDSYEQY
many	TRBV5-1	NA	TRBJ1-1	ASSLDGDGTEAF
few	TRBV12-3/TRBV12-4	TRBD1	TRBJ1-3	ASSTSGGQGGNTIY
few	TRBV6-4	NA	TRBJ2-2	ASSAGQDTGELF
NA	TRBV10-3	NA	TRBJ1-6	AIRQGDRHNSPLH
many	TRBV13	NA	TRBJ2-7	ASSPAGRSYEQY
many	TRBV11-2	TRBD1	TRBJ2-5	ASSLGGQAQETQY
many	TRBV5-1	NA	TRBJ1-1	ASSRSAIGGHTEAF
many	TRBV10-3	NA	TRBJ1-3	AISGTISGNTIY